A single T cell receptor beta chain is shown here with its context. Its antigen is currently unknown. This specimen belongs to a study of shared clonotypes between healthy human individuals. At the level of the study: Three CD4 naive, three CD4 memory, two CD8 naive and one CD8 memory plate were used per donor. General study results and limits: Generation probability values for non-shared clonotypes were lower than those for clonotypes shared by all four donors.

Clones were sequenced by immunoSEQ multiplex PCR, and TCRdb holds only the in-frame ones, with some missing. This table has millions of clones, less than 95% appearing once. Germline V CDR1 and CDR2: MGHRA, YSYEKL. The V end was cut by 3 bases, the J end by 2 bases, with 19 bases between. This CDR3 spans 18 amino acids. CD8 cells classed as naive were CD45RO-negative and positively selected for CCR7, excluding terminally differentiated effector memory CD45RA+ cells. Input material: naive CD8+ T cells sorted from blood. The clonotype comes from a man between 18 and 29 years old in good health. The chain carries TRBV4-1 and TRBJ2-2, with D tentatively TRBD2 (6 bases). The CDR3 spells CASSQSAGFPVNTGELFF. In nucleotides, the CDR3 is TGCGCCAGCAGCCAGAGTGCGGGGTTCCCCGTTAACACCGGGGAGCTGTTTTTT.